Following are 5 T cell receptor beta chains from one sample sequenced in a study of molecular identifiers for immune sequencing clone quantification. TCRdb called the PCR reads again in MiXCR, with one record for every CDR3 protein. The table lists about 70,000 distinct CDR3 sequences, around 20% of them singletons. Sequenced: naive CD8+ T cells from blood, with Jurkat cell RNA spiked in. Subset: FACS-sorted CD8+CD4-CCR7+CD45RA+ naive T cells. The receptor source for this set is a human donor in good health. Some libraries in this study had Jurkat cell RNA spiked in.

This clonotype has a count of ten or more. The rearrangement uses TRBV20-1 and TRBJ2-7, with TRBD1 matching 7 bases. This CDR3 has 15 residues. CDR1 and CDR2 from the germline V gene are DFQATT and SNEGSKA (reference sequence). V shed 1 base, J shed 0 bases, and the junction held 6 bases outside the gene matches. The CDR3 reads CSARGYGQASYEQYF. CDR3 in DNA: TGCAGTGCTAGAGGATATGGACAGGCCTCCTACGAGCAGTACTTC.

This clonotype has a count of ten or more. This chain joins TRBV6-1 and TRBJ2-3, with a tentative D call TRBD2 (6 bases). The CDR3 extends over 16 amino acids. CDR1 and CDR2 from the germline V gene are MNHNS and SASEGT. V lost 6 bases to trimming and J lost 4 bases, with 20 bases between them. This CDR3 reads CASSALSWTGADTQYF. The CDR3 DNA reads as TGTGCCAGCAGCGCTTTGAGTTGGACGGGGGCAGATACGCAGTATTTT.

The table lists this clonotype with many counts. V is TRBV30 and J is TRBJ2-1, with D unclear. The germline V gene has CDR1 GTSNPN and CDR2 SVGIG (reference sequence). The CDR3 runs 13 residues. V lost 0 bases to trimming and J lost 6 bases, with 9 bases between them. Written as DNA, the CDR3 is TGTGCCTGGAGTGTAGAGAGTTTCAATGAGCAGTTCTTC. It specifies CAWSVESFNEQFF.

This clonotype was counted ten times or more. The rearrangement links TRBV7-8 to TRBJ2-3; D remains ambiguous. Germline assignment: CDR1 SGHVS and CDR2 FQNEAQ. The V gene lost 0 bases and the J gene lost 2 bases, with 6 bases spanning the gap. The CDR3 length is 14 residues. This chain's CDR3 is CASSLATFTDTQYF. The CDR3 region has the DNA TGTGCCAGCAGCTTAGCGACGTTCACAGATACGCAGTATTTT.

This clonotype has a count of ten or more. Germline is not matched at one junction end, which may reflect a read error. V and J are TRBV5-3 and TRBJ2-1; D is unresolved. Being an ORF, TRBV5-3 has a function that is uncertain. CDR3 size: 15 residues. CDR3 residues: CASSFWADSYNEQFF. CDR3 DNA: TGTGCCAGCAGCTTTTGGGCAGACTCCTACAATGAGCAGTTCTTC.